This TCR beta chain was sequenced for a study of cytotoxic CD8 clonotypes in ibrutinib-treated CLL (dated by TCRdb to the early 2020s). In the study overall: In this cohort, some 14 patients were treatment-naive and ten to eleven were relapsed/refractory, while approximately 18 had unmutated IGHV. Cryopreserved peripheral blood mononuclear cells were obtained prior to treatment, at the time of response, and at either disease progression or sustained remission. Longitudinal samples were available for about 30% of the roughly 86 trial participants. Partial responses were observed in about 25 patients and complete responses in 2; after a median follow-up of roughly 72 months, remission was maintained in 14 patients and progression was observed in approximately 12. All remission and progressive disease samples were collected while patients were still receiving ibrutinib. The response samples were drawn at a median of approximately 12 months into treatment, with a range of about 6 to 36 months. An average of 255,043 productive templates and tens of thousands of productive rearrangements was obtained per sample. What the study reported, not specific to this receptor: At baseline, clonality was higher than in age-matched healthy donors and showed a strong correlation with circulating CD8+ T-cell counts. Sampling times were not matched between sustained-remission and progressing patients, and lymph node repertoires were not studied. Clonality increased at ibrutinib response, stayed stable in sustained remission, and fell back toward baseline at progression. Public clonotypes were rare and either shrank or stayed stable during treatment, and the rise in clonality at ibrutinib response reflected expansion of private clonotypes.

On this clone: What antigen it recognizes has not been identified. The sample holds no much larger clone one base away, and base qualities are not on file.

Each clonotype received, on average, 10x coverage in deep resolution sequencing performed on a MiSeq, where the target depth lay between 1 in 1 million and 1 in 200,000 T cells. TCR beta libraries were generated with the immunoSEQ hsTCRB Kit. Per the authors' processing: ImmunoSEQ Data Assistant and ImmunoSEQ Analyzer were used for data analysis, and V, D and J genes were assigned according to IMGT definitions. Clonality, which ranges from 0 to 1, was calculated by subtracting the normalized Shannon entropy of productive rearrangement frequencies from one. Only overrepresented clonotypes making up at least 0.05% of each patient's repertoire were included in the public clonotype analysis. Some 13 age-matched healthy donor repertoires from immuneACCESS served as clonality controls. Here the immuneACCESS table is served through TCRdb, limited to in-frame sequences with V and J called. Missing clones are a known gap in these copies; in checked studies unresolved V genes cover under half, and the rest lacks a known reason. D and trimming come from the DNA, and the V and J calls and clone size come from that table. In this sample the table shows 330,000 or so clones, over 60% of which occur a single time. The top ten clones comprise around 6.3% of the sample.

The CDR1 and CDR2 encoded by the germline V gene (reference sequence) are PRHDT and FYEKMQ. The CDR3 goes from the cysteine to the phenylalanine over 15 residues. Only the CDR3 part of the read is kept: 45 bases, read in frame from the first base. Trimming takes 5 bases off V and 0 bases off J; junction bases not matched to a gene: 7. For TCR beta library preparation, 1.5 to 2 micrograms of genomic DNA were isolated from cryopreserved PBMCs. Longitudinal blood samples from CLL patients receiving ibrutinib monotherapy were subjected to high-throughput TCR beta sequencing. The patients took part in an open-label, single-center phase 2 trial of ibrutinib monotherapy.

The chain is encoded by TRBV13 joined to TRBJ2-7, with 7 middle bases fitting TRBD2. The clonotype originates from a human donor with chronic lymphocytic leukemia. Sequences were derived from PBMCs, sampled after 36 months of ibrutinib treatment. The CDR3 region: CASSQGGISSYEQYF. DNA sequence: TGTGCCAGCAGCCAGGGAGGGATATCCTCCTACGAGCAGTACTTC. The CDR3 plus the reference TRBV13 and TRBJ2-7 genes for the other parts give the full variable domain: AAGVIQSPRHLIKEKRETATLKCYPIPRHDTVYWYQQGPGQDPQFLISFYEKMQSDKGSIPDRFSAQQFSDYHSELNMSSLELGDSALYFCASSQGGISSYEQYFGPGTRLTVT.